These 19 T cell receptor beta chains were all obtained from the same sample, sequenced in a study of T-cell memory formation after mild COVID-19. One entry per CDR3 protein results from TCRdb running MiXCR on the 5' RACE reads. The sample holds 410,000 or so distinct CDR3 sequences; more than 20% are singletons and the top ten take about an eighth. Input material: PBMCs or a T cell subset sorted from them (not recorded which). These receptors all come from an adult woman who had mild COVID-19 (a few samples of this study predate the infection). Cell type and time point are not known.

The chain combines TRBV6-2 or TRBV6-3 with TRBJ2-2; unclear D gene. The V gene lost 2 bases and the J gene lost 5 bases, with 3 bases spanning the gap. Germline V gene lookup returns CDR1 MNHEY and CDR2 SVGEGT. This CDR3 region has 12 residues. Here the CDR3 reads CASSYTTGELFF. CDR3 DNA: TGTGCCAGCAGTTACACAACCGGGGAGCTGTTTTTT.

The V call is TRBV5-4, the J call TRBJ2-2, with 7 positions matching TRBD1. V lost 5 bases and J lost 7; bases outside the gene matches: 11. Germline V gene data show CDR1 as SGHNT and CDR2 as YYREEE (reference sequence). CDR3 size: 15 residues. The CDR3 region is CASRLGTEIGGELFF. Here the CDR3 DNA reads TGTGCCAGCAGGTTAGGGACAGAGATTGGCGGGGAGCTGTTTTTT.

The chain has TRBV4-3 and TRBJ1-2; D is unresolved. The CDR3 totals 14 residues. Trimming removed 1 base at V and 8 bases at J, with 14 bases between. The germline V gene encodes CDR1 LGHNA and CDR2 YSLEER. CDR3 region: CASSQGGGLWGYTF. CDR3 in DNA: TGCGCCAGCAGCCAAGGAGGCGGTCTCTGGGGCTACACCTTC.

The genes are TRBV12-3 or TRBV12-4 and TRBJ1-1; no reliable D call. Trimming took off 0 bases at V and 0 bases at J, with 14 bases between the two ends. This CDR3 has 17 residues. The CDR3 loop is CASSLADGLPMNTEAFF. For the CDR3, the DNA is TGTGCCAGCAGTTTAGCGGACGGACTCCCCATGAACACTGAAGCTTTCTTT.

The chain uses TRBV30 and TRBJ2-2; the match to TRBD1 covers 7 bases. The CDR3 length is 15 residues. Germline-derived CDR1 and CDR2 are GTSNPN and SVGIG (reference sequence). After removal of 2 bases from V and 5 bases from J, the junction contained 8 bases not matched to a gene. CDR3 region: CAWSMGQLVTGELFF. The CDR3 region has the DNA TGTGCCTGGAGTATGGGACAGTTAGTAACCGGGGAGCTGTTTTTT.

V gene TRBV12-3 or TRBV12-4 combines with J gene TRBJ1-5; 7 positions match TRBD1. J gave up 3 bases and V 5 bases, and 7 bases lay outside the gene matches. This CDR3 spans 15 amino acids. CDR3 loop: CASSLGQVDNQPQHF. In DNA, the CDR3 is TGTGCCAGCAGTCTCGGACAGGTAGACAATCAGCCCCAGCATTTT.

The chain has TRBV2 and TRBJ2-7, with D hard to call. Germline V gene sequence: CDR1 SNHLY, CDR2 FYNNEI. This CDR3 has 10 residues. Trimming cost V 3 bases and J 7 bases, with 4 bases left between them. Here the CDR3 DNA reads TGTGCCAGCAGTGAGGGGGAGCAGTACTTC. It is translated as CASSEGEQYF.

This chain joins TRBV4-3 and TRBJ2-7; 7 bases are a match to TRBD1. The CDR3 sequence is 16 residues long. V trimming: 1 base; J trimming: 5 bases; junction bases outside the gene matches: 11. Germline V gene data show CDR1 as LGHNA and CDR2 as YSLEER. CDR3 in DNA: TGCGCCAGCAGCCAAGTTTATGGACAGGCGGGCCACGAGCAGTACTTC. Translation: CASSQVYGQAGHEQYF.

This clonotype was found a few times. This rearrangement joins TRBV7-2 to TRBJ1-1; D is unclear. The CDR3 sequence is 14 residues long. From germline, CDR1 is SGHTA and CDR2 FQGNSA. V was pared by 2 bases and J by 1 base, with 8 bases between. DNA of the CDR3: TGTGCCAGCAGCTTAATGAGAGAGAACACTGAAGCTTTCTTT. Translation: CASSLMRENTEAFF.

This clonotype was observed a handful of times. The J gene is TRBJ1-4, the V gene TRBV27; maybe TRBD1 (5 bases). CDR3 size: 13 residues. V lost 6 bases and J lost 8, with 13 bases in between. CDR1 is MNHEY, CDR2 SMNVEV, per germline (reference sequence). The CDR3 here is CASRDAGAEKLFF. CDR3 in DNA: TGTGCCAGCAGGGACGCCGGGGCGGAAAAACTGTTTTTT.

In its sample, this clonotype was seen a few times. The V gene is TRBV6-2 or TRBV6-3, the J gene TRBJ1-5; a weak D match, TRBD1 (5 bases). The V end was cut by 6 bases, the J end by 4 bases, with 16 bases between. The CDR3 has 15 amino acids. In germline, CDR1 is MNHEY, CDR2 SVGEGT. The CDR3 protein is CASSHRGGGNQPQHF. As DNA, the CDR3 is TGTGCCAGCAGCCACCGGGGGGGTGGGAATCAGCCCCAGCATTTT.

This clonotype was counted only a few times. V usage is TRBV20-1 and J usage is TRBJ2-1, with 8 bases identical to TRBD2. The CDR3 is 19 residues long. Germline V lookup: CDR1 DFQATT, CDR2 SNEGSKA (reference sequence). V gave up 6 bases and J gave up 2 bases; unmatched junction bases: 21. CDR3 DNA sequence: TGCAGTGCCACCCTGGGCGGACTAGCTAGAGTTTGGGCCTACAATGAGCAGTTCTTC. The encoded protein is CSATLGGLARVWAYNEQFF.

This chain uses TRBV4-1 with TRBJ2-1; a possible D gene is TRBD1 (5 bases). This CDR3 comprises 17 residues. The germline V and J ends were trimmed by 0 bases and 3 bases, with 15 bases remaining between them. The germline CDR1 and CDR2 sequences are MGHRA and YSYEKL. Here the CDR3 reads CASSQDVATASYNEQFF. DNA for the CDR3: TGCGCCAGCAGCCAAGATGTTGCGACAGCTAGCTACAATGAGCAGTTCTTC.

Here the CDR3 reads CASSTRDFSSYNEQFF. In DNA, the CDR3 is TGTGCCAGCAGCACCAGGGACTTTAGCTCCTACAATGAGCAGTTCTTC. The rearrangement links TRBV7-8 to TRBJ2-1; possibly TRBD2 for D (6 bases). V was cut by 5 bases and J by 0 bases, with 14 bases left in between. This CDR3 is 16 amino acids long. From germline, CDR1 is SGHVS and CDR2 FQNEAQ.

CDR3 protein: CASSQCRRMNTEAFF. The CDR3 nucleotides read TGCGCCAGCAGTCAGTGCAGGCGGATGAACACTGAAGCTTTCTTT. V gene TRBV23-1 combines with J gene TRBJ1-1; no reliable D call. TRBV23-1 counts as an open reading frame of uncertain function. This CDR3 is built from 15 residues. The V gene lost 3 bases and the J gene lost 0 bases, with 11 bases spanning the gap.

This clonotype was counted between two and nine times. The chain is built from TRBV15 and TRBJ2-2; TRBD2 is a possible D gene (6 bases). V was trimmed by 0 bases and J by 4 bases, leaving 12 bases between them. Germline V gene sequence: CDR1 LNHNV, CDR2 YYDKDF (reference sequence). The CDR3 is 16 residues long. The CDR3 bases are TGTGCCACCAGCAGAGATCGTGGCGGGATCACCGGGGAGCTGTTTTTT. It yields the protein CATSRDRGGITGELFF.

The chain employs TRBV5-1 and TRBJ1-1; a weak D match, TRBD1 (5 bases). The CDR3 is made up of 17 amino acids. Germline-derived CDR1 and CDR2 are SGHRS and YFSETQ. Trimming shortened V by 3 bases and J by 1 base, and 19 bases separated the two germline ends. The CDR3: CASSWNNRSRGNTEAFF. The CDR3 region has the DNA TGCGCCAGCAGCTGGAATAACAGGTCTAGGGGGAACACTGAAGCTTTCTTT.

Remarks on this clonotype: One junction end disagrees with the germline gene, perhaps due to a read error. The chain has TRBV12-3 or TRBV12-4 and TRBJ2-1, with 9 bases aligning to TRBD2. The CDR3 has 15 amino acids. The CDR3 spells CASILIAGDYNEQFF. CDR3 in DNA: TGTGCCAGCATTTTAATAGCGGGAGACTACAATGAGCAGTTCTTC.

J is TRBJ1-1 and V is TRBV10-3; D may be TRBD1 (6 bases). The CDR3 length is 13 residues. From germline, CDR1 is ENHRY and CDR2 SYGVKD. Trimming cost V 3 bases and J 7 bases, with 12 bases left between them. CDR3 DNA sequence: TGTGCCATCAGTGACCAGGGGATTGGTGAAGCTTTCTTT. It specifies CAISDQGIGEAFF.